This T cell receptor beta chain is from a study of beta chain features in type 1 diabetes. Overall study context: Patients shared similar age, gender and cell yields with healthy donors.

Findings and limits, study-wide: VDJ junctions sequenced from type 1 diabetes patients showed fewer insertions and more deletions. People with Type 1 diabetes carried modestly yet significantly shorter TCRB CDR3s in all four CD4+ subsets.

The germline CDR1 and CDR2 sequences are KGHSH and LQKENI. CDR3 length: 16 amino acids. V dropped 3 bases and J dropped 5; count of bases not matched to a gene: 6. Every bit of the isolated RNA underwent reverse transcription, so sequencing read expressed TCRB transcripts. Reads from naive, central memory and regulatory T cell samples averaged approximately 3.4 million. Some clones are missing from TCRdb's copy, which holds only in-frame ones; the method was immunoSEQ multiplex PCR. Among more than 150,000 clones listed, around 9.7% were seen once. Points on this clone: The antigen is unknown.

The sample comprised central memory CD4+ T cells from blood. The TCR originated in a woman aged 30 to 39 with type 1 diabetes. V is TRBV18 and J is TRBJ2-2, with 10 positions matching TRBD1. This chain's CDR3 is CASSPTGGVGTGELFF. The CDR3 DNA reads as TGTGCCAGCTCACCGACAGGGGGCGTCGGAACCGGGGAGCTGTTTTTT.